This TCR beta chain was recorded in a study of Graves' ophthalmopathy and Graves' hyperthyroidism (dated by TCRdb to about 2018). About the full investigation: A patient counted as having stable hyperthyroidism if there was no progression to ophthalmopathy within 18 months of follow-up. A discovery set of 90 to 100 patients (around 45 ophthalmopathy, approximately 58 stable hyperthyroidism) was enrolled to explore V-J signatures distinguishing ophthalmopathy from hyperthyroidism. In about 6 hyperthyroidism patients, the T-cell repertoire of thyroid tissue was compared with the T-cell repertoire of blood. In total, approximately 140 blood samples were TCR-sequenced: under 45 ophthalmopathy, approximately 80 hyperthyroidism and about 17 hyperthyroidism-to-ophthalmopathy patients. Following sampling, methimazole starting at 30 mg daily was administered to hyperthyroidism patients, and high-dose intravenous methylprednisolone was administered to ophthalmopathy patients. For independent validation, a separate cohort was made up of around 18 hyperthyroidism patients plus 17 patients who later progressed from hyperthyroidism to ophthalmopathy. The study used TCR beta repertoire signatures to distinguish Graves' ophthalmopathy from Graves' hyperthyroidism and to predict progression to ophthalmopathy. Overall results and qualifications from the work: In cross-validation, the 13-signature model distinguished ophthalmopathy from stable hyperthyroidism with approximately 90% sensitivity and roughly 84% specificity, while in the test set the corresponding values were roughly 80% and 75%. Most expanded thyroid clonotypes with frequency above 0.001 were also detected in blood, suggesting blood repertoires may reflect the thyroid immune response. Sample size was not statistically predetermined, and group allocation was not concealed from the investigators. In validation, the model predicted ophthalmopathy progression with nearly 71% sensitivity and 72.22% specificity; roughly 11 predicted patients were CT-confirmed with GO in a median of around 6 months.

This clonotype has ten or more counts. The target of this receptor is not known. Base qualities are not provided; no much larger clone lies one nucleotide away. TCR beta CDR3 regions were amplified from RNA transcripts for repertoire sequencing. The first round was an RT-PCR using HTBI primers with the Qiagen OneStep RT-PCR kit, and this first round was followed by a second-round multiplex PCR, then size selection and purification. Libraries were sequenced paired-end with 100 bp reads on an Illumina HiSeq2000. Per the authors' processing: SOAPnuke was used to process the reads, removing any read that contained adapters or uncalled bases, had a mean Phred below 15, or lacked an exact match to the constant primer or identifier. COPE v1.2.5 was used to merge high-quality paired reads. Each unique nucleotide sequence was treated as a clonotype, and MiTCR v1.1 was used to align the clonotypes to the IMGT TRB V, D and J references. Only V-J combinations with frequency above 0.0001 were analysed, covering 99% to 99.2% of repertoires. For each V-J combination, a TCR clonal expansion and chaos score was defined as F50 clonal expansion divided by the chaos observed in the TCRdist matrix. Welch's t-statistics and random forest were used to reduce features to about a dozen V-J combinations, which were fed into a naive Bayes classifier. Thyroid-blood repertoire similarity was quantified with the Morisita-Horn index. TCRdb applied fastp at Q25 and MiXCR to the public reads, then kept only in-frame beta chains. Rows are combined by CDR3 protein, so each entry shows the most common genes and DNA. In this record, the V and J calls reflect TCRdb's handling and not the investigators' own analysis. This sample gives 900,000 to 1,200,000 distinct CDR3 sequences in total; 35% to 40% of them show up just once. Jointly, the top ten make up 8.5% to 14% of the sample.

The CDR3 goes from the cysteine to the phenylalanine over 13 residues. Solely the CDR3 DNA is kept, with 39 bases framed from the first base. V is cut by 6 bases and J by 6 bases, and the space between the germline ends is 18 bases. The germline V gene encodes CDR1 DFQATT and CDR2 SNEGSKA (reference sequence). The hyperthyroidism patients were 18 to 65 years old and newly diagnosed, with a disease duration of less than 2 months. Anyone with other autoimmune diseases, uncontrolled infections, pregnancy or lactation was excluded from the study. Clinical symptoms, serum thyroxine, TRAb, thyroid ultrasound and orbital computed tomography were used for diagnosis. Trizol reagent was used to extract the total RNA, and its quality was then checked on an Agilent 2100 Bioanalyzer.

This clonotype was obtained from an adult man with Graves' hyperthyroidism. Sequenced: peripheral blood or thyroid tissue (not recorded which). The chain joins TRBV20-1 to TRBJ2-7, and the D gene may be TRBD1, 6 bases matching. The DNA is TGCAGTGCCACCTGGACAGTAAGTTCCGAGCAGTACTTC. Translated, it reads CSATWTVSSEQYF.